This TCR beta chain came from a study of spatial heterogeneity in lung cancer. TCRdb redid the calling of the 5' RACE reads with MiXCR, one entry per CDR3 protein. The sample shows about 92,000 distinct CDR3 sequences, approximately 12% of them seen only once. This clonotype was recorded many times. Specified time point: sample taken at primary tumor resection. There were some 76 donors, all of them untreated patients with early-stage non-small cell lung cancer. This CDR3 is built from 14 residues. Germline V gene lookup returns CDR1 LGHDT and CDR2 YNNKEL (reference sequence). V lost 1 base and J lost 3, with 9 bases in between.

The chain uses TRBV3-1 and TRBJ1-1; D is possibly TRBD1 (6 bases). The TCR was taken from a male donor with early-stage non-small cell lung cancer. The source material was PBMCs, sampled at surgery. The CDR3 reads CASSQGTGYTEAFF. The CDR3 DNA is TGTGCCAGCAGCCAAGGTACAGGGTACACTGAAGCTTTCTTT.